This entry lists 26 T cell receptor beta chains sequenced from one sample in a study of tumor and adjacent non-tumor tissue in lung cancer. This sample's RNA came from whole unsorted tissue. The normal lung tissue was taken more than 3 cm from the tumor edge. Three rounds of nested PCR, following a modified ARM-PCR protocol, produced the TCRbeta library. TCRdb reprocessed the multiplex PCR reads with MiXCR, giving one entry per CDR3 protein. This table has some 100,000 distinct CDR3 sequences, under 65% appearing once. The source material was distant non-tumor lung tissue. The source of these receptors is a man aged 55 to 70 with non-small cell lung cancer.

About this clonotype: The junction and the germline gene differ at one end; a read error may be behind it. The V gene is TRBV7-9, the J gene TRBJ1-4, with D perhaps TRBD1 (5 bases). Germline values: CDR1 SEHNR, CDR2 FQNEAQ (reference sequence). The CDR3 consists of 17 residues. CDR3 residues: CASSPGHAFGVNKKLFF. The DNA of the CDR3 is TGTGCCAGCAGCCCTGGACATGCTTTTGGGGTTAATAAAAAACTGTTTTTT. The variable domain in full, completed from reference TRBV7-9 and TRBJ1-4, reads DTGVSQNPRHKITKRGQNVTFRCDPISEHNRLYWYRQTLGQGPEFLTYFQNEAQLEKSRLLSDRFSAERPKGSFSTLEIQRTEQGDSAMYLCASSPGHAFGVNKKLFFGSGTQLSVL.

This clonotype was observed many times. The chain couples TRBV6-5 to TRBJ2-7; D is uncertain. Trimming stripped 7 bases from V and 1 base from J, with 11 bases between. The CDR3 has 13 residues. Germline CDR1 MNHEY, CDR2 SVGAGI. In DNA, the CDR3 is TGTGCCAGCATATCGACTCCGTCCTACGAGCAGTACTTC. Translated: CASISTPSYEQYF.

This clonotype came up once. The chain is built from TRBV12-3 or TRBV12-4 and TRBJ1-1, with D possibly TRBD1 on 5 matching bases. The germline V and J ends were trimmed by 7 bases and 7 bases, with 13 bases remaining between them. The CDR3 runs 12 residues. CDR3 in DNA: TGTGCCAGCACTTTTAGACAGCTTGAAGCTTTCTTT. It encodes CASTFRQLEAFF.

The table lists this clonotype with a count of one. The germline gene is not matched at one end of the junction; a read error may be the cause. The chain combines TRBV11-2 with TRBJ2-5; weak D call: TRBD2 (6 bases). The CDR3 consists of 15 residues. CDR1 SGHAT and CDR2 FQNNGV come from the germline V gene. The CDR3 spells CDSSLGGSVQETQYF. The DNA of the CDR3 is TGTGACAGTAGCTTAGGAGGGTCGGTCCAAGAAACCCAGTACTTC.

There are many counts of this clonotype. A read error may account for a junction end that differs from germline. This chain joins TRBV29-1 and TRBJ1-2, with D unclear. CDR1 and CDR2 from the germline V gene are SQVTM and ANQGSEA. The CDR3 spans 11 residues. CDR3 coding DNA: TGCAGCGTGGAAGGCGTCTATGGCTACACCTTC. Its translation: CSVEGVYGYTF.

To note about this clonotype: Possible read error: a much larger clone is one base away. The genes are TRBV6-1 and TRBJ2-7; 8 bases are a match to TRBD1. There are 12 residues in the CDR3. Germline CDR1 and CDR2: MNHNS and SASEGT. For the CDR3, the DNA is TGTGCCAGCAGTGGGGACAGGCGCGAGCAGCACTTC. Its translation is CASSGDRREQHF.

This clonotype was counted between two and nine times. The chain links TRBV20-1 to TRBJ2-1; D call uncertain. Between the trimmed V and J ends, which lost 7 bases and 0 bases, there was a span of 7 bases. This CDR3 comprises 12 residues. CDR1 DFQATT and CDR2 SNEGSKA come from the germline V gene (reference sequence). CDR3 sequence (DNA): TGCAGTGTTCGTAGCTCCTACAATGAGCAGTTCTTC. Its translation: CSVRSSYNEQFF.

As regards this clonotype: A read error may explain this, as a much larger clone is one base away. CDR3 sequence reads: CASSTGPGASVLTF. CDR3 DNA sequence: TGTGCCAGCAGCACAGGGCCTGGGGCCAGCGTCCTGACTTTC. The V call is TRBV11-2, the J call TRBJ2-6, with a tentative D call TRBD1 (6 bases). Germline CDR1 and CDR2: SGHAT and FQNNGV. The CDR3 covers 14 residues.

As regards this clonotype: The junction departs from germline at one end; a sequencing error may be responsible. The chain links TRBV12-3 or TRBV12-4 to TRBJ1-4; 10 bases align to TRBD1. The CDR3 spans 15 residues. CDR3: CASSTRTGGGEKLCF. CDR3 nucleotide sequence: TGTGCCAGCAGTACCCGGACAGGGGGTGGTGAAAAATTGTGTTTT.

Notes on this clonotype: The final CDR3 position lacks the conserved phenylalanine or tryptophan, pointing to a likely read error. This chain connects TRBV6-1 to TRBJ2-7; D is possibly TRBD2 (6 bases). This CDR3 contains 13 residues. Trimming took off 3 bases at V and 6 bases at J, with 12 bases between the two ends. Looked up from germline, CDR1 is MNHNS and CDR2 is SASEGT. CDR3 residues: CASSEDYRSEQYL. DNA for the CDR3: TGTGCCAGCAGTGAGGACTATCGGTCCGAGCAGTACCTC.

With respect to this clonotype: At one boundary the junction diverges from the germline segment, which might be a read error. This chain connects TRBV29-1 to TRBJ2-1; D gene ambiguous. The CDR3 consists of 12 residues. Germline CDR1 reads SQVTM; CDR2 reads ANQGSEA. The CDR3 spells CNVEGFDYEQFF. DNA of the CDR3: TGCAACGTTGAAGGCTTCGACTATGAGCAGTTCTTC.

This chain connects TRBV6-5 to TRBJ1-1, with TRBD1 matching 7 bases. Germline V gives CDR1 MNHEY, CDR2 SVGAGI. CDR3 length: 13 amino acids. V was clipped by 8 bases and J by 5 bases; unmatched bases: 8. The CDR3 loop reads CASCVDRDTEAFF. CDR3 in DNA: TGTGCCAGCTGTGTCGACAGGGATACTGAAGCTTTCTTT.

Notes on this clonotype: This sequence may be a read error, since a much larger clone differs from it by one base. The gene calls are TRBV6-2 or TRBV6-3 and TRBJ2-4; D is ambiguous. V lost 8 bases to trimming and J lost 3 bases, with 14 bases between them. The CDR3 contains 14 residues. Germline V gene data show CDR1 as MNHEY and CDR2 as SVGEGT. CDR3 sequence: CASGVEVSKNIQYF. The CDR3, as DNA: TGTGCCAGCGGCGTAGAGGTTAGCAAAAACATTCAGTACTTC.

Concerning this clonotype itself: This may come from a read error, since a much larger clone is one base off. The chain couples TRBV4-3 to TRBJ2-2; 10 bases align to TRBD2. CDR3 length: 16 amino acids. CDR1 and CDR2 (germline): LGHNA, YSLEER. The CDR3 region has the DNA TGCGCCAGCAGCCAAGACCCAGCGGGAGGGTCCGGGGAGCTGTATTTT. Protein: CASSQDPAGGSGELYF.

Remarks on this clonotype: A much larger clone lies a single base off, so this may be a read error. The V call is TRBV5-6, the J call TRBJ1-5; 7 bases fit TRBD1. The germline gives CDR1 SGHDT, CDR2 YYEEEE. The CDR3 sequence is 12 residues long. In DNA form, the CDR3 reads TGTGCCAGCAGCTTCCGGGGACAGCCCCATCATTTT. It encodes CASSFRGQPHHF.

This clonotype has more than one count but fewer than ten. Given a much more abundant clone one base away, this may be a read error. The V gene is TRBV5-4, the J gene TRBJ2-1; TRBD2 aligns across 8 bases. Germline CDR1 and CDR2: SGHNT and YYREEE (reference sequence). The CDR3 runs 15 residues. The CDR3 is CTSSLAGTRFSEQFF. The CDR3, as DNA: TGTACCAGCAGCTTGGCCGGGACTAGATTTAGTGAGCAGTTCTTC.

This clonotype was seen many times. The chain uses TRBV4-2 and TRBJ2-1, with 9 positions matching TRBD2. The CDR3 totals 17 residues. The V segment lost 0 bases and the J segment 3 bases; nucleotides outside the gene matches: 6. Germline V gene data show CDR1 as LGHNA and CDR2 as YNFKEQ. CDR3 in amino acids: CASSQDRTSDNYNEQFF. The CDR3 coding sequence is TGTGCCAGCAGCCAAGATAGGACTAGCGACAACTACAATGAGCAGTTCTTC.

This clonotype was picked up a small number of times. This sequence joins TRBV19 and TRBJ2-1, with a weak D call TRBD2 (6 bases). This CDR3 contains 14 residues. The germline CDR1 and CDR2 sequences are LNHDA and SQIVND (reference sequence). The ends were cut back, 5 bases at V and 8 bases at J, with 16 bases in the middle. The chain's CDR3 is CASSARRGADEQFF. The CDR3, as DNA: TGTGCCAGTAGTGCCCGGAGGGGAGCGGATGAGCAGTTCTTC.

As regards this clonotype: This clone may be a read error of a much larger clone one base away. The CDR3 coding sequence is TGCAGTGCTCCCCAGTCAGGGCACACTGAAGCTTTCTTT. Translation gives CSAPQSGHTEAFF. The rearrangement joins TRBV20-1 to TRBJ1-1; D might be TRBD1 (5 bases). CDR1 DFQATT and CDR2 SNEGSKA come from the germline V gene (reference sequence). V lost 5 bases, J lost 3 bases, and 13 bases lay in between. This CDR3 is 13 amino acids long.

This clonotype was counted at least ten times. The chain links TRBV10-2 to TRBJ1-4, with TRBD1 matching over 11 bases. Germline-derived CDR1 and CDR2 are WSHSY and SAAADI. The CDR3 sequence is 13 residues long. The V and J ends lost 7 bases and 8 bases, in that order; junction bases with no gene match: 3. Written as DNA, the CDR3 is TGCGCCAGCACTAGGACAGGGGGCGAAAAACTGTTTTTT. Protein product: CASTRTGGEKLFF.

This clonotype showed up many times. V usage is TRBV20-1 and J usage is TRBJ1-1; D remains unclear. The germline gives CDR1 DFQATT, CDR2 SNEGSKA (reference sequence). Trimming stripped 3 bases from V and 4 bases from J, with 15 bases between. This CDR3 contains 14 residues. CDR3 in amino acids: CSASGRRTTTEAFF. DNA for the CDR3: TGCAGTGCTAGCGGGAGGCGGACGACCACTGAAGCTTTCTTT.

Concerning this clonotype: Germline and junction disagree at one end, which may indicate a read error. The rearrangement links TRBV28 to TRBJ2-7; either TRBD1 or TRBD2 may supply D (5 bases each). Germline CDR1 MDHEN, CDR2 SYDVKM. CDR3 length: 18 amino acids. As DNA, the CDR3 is TGTGCTAGCAGTTTACCCGACTCGGGACCTCGGAGCTCCTACGAGCAGTACTTC. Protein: CASSLPDSGPRSSYEQYF.

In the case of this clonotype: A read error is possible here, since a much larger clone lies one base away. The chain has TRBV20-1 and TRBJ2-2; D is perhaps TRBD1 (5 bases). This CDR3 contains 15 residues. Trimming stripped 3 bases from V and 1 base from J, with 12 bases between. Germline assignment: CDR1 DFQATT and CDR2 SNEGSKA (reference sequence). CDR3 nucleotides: TGCAGTGCTAGTGGGGATAGGGGGAACACCGGGGAGCTGTTTTTT. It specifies CSASGDRGNTGELFF.

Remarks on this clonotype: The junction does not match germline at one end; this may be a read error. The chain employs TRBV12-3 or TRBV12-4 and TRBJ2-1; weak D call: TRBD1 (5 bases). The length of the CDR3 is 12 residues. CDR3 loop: CATSIVRGEQFF. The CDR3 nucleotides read TGTGCCACCAGTATTGTTAGGGGTGAGCAGTTCTTC.

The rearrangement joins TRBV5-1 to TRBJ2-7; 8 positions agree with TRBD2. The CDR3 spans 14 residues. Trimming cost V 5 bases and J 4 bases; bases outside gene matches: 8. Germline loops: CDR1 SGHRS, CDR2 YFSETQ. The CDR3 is CASRTGTSIYEQYF. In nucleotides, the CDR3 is TGCGCCAGCAGGACCGGGACTAGTATTTACGAGCAGTACTTC.

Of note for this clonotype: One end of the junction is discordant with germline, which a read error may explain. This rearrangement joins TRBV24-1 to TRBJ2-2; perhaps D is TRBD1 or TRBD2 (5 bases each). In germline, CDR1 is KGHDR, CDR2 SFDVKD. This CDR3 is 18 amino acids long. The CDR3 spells CATSDFPRPGALTWEQFF. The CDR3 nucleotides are TGTGCCACCAGTGATTTCCCTCGACCCGGGGCGCTCACCTGGGAGCAGTTTTTT.